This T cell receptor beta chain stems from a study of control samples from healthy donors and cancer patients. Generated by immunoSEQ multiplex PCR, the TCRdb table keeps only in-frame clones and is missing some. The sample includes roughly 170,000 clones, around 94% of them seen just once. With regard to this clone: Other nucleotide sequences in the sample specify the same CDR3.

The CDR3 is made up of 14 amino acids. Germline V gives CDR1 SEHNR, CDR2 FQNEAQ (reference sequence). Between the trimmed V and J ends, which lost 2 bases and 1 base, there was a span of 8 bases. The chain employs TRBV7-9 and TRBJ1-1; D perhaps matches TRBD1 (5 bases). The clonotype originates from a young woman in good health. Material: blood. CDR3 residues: CASSLSGGNTEAFF. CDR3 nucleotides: TGTGCCAGCAGCTTATCCGGGGGGAACACTGAAGCTTTCTTT.